This T cell receptor (beta chain) was documented in a study of cytomegalovirus exposure and HLA in healthy donors. Primers for the PCR totalled 60 Vbeta and 13 Jbeta. Clones were sequenced by immunoSEQ multiplex PCR, and TCRdb holds only the in-frame ones, with some missing. The sample yields some 120,000 clones, 60% to 85% seen once. The CDR3 is 14 residues long. V dropped 8 bases and J dropped 0 bases, with 13 bases sitting between them. CDR1 KGHSH and CDR2 LQKENI come from the germline V gene. The genes are TRBV18 and TRBJ1-1; D remains unclear. Sequencing input: PBMCs. This sequence was found in a man aged 30-40 years in good health and CMV-seronegative. The CDR3 region has the DNA TGTGCCAGCCTCTTGCGGGATATGAACACTGAAGCTTTCTTT. Protein product: CASLLRDMNTEAFF.